These 26 T cell receptor beta chains came from one sample sequenced in a study of TIL therapy for anti-PD-1-resistant metastatic lung cancer. The immunoSEQ assay was v3. Measured with immunoSEQ multiplex PCR; TCRdb has only the in-frame clones, and not every one. This table has approximately 95,000 clones, about 71% appearing once. The time point: pre-treatment sample, taken before nivolumab and TIL therapy. The tumor samples were excised metastases, mostly pleural nodules or supraclavicular lymph nodes. The material was tumor tissue, obtained at baseline. These receptors were obtained from a person aged 25-85 years with non-small cell lung cancer.

CDR3 protein: CASSPPASGGGTDTQYF. CDR3 bases: TGTGCCAGCAGTCCCCCCGCTAGCGGGGGAGGCACAGATACGCAGTATTTT. The rearrangement uses TRBV28 and TRBJ2-3; TRBD2 agrees at 10 bases. V shed 5 bases and J 1 base; nucleotides not matched to a gene: 9. The germline gives CDR1 MDHEN, CDR2 SYDVKM. The CDR3 length is 17 residues.

This clone occurred once. The chain joins TRBV28 to TRBJ1-5; 10 nucleotides agree with TRBD1. The CDR3 extends over 19 amino acids. CDR1 and CDR2 from the germline V gene are MDHEN and SYDVKM. V dropped 8 bases and J dropped 0; count of bases not matched to a gene: 16. The DNA for the CDR3 is TGTGCCAGCCCCCCCTCAGGGACAGGGGCTCTGGTTAGCAATCAGCCCCAGCATTTT. Protein: CASPPSGTGALVSNQPQHF.

V gene TRBV7-6 combines with J gene TRBJ1-4; unclear D gene. The CDR3 spans 14 residues. Trimming removed 0 bases from V and 2 bases from J, with 4 bases in between. CDR1 is SGHVS and CDR2 is FNYEAQ in the germline V gene. The CDR3 sequence: CASSLAHTNEKLFF. The CDR3 DNA follows: TGTGCCAGCAGCTTAGCGCATACTAATGAAAAACTGTTTTTT.

Points on this clone: The sample holds other DNA sequences that translate to the same CDR3. This rearrangement joins TRBV7-2 to TRBJ2-7; 12 positions match TRBD2. The V segment lost 5 bases and the J segment 0 bases; nucleotides outside the gene matches: 5. CDR1 is SGHTA and CDR2 is FQGNSA in the germline V gene. This CDR3 has 16 residues. The CDR3 bases are TGTGCCAGCAGCCGGACTAGCGGGACGAGCTCCTACGAGCAGTACTTC. Translation: CASSRTSGTSSYEQYF. The full variable domain, completed using reference TRBV7-2 and TRBJ2-7, is GAGVSQSPSNKVTEKGKDVELRCDPISGHTALYWYRQSLGQGLEFLIYFQGNSAPDKSGLPSDRFSAERTGGSVSTLTIQRTQQEDSAVYLCASSRTSGTSSYEQYFGPGTRLTVT.

The CDR3 DNA follows: TGTGCCTGGAGTGTTAGGGCGGGACCAGAGCAGTTCTTC. It encodes CAWSVRAGPEQFF. This chain joins TRBV30 and TRBJ2-1, with a possible D match to TRBD2 (6 bases). Germline V CDR1 and CDR2: GTSNPN, SVGIG (reference sequence). There are 13 residues in the CDR3. Trimming took 0 bases from V and 10 from J, leaving 13 bases between them.

As regards this clone: The same CDR3 can be traced to other DNA sequences in this sample. The CDR3 loop reads CASSGGRAESLYEQYF. CDR3 sequence (DNA): TGTGCCAGCAGCGGCGGGAGGGCGGAATCATTGTACGAGCAGTACTTC. The chain is built from TRBV9 and TRBJ2-7; 9 bases are shared with TRBD2. With V trimmed by 3 bases and J by 4 bases, 11 bases remained unmatched. The CDR3 sequence is 16 residues long. Per germline, CDR1 SGDLS and CDR2 YYNGEE.

The chain combines TRBV25-1 with TRBJ2-2; 7 bases match TRBD1. This CDR3 region has 14 residues. V was pared by 4 bases and J by 3 bases, with 2 bases of the junction left unmatched. Germline lookup yields CDR1 MGHDK and CDR2 SYGVNS. The CDR3 DNA reads TGTGCCAGCAGTGGACAGGGACACACCGGGGAGCTGTTTTTT. It is translated as CASSGQGHTGELFF.

V is TRBV18 and J is TRBJ1-4; D is undetermined. Germline V lookup: CDR1 KGHSH, CDR2 LQKENI. The CDR3 runs 13 residues. The V end was cut by 3 bases, the J end by 7 bases, with 9 bases between. The CDR3 DNA is TGTGCCAGCTCACCCCTGGAAGGTGAAAAACTGTTTTTT. Translated: CASSPLEGEKLFF.

This clone showed up just a few times. The V and J genes are TRBV5-6 and TRBJ1-5; weak D call: TRBD1 (5 bases). In germline, CDR1 is SGHDT, CDR2 YYEEEE. This CDR3 spans 15 amino acids. V was clipped by 0 bases and J by 4 bases, with 11 bases between them. This chain's CDR3 is CASSLARVRNQPQHF. The CDR3 DNA reads TGTGCCAGCAGCTTGGCCAGGGTACGGAATCAGCCCCAGCATTTT. Using reference TRBV5-6 and TRBJ1-5 for the parts outside the CDR3, the full variable domain is DAGVTQSPTHLIKTRGQQVTLRCSPKSGHDTVSWYQQALGQGPQFIFQYYEEEERQRGNFPDRFSGHQFPNYSSELNVNALLLGDSALYLCASSLARVRNQPQHFGDGTRLSIL.

This clone turned up a few times. This rearrangement joins TRBV10-3 to TRBJ1-1; D is unresolved. V was trimmed by 4 bases and J by 6 bases, leaving 12 bases between them. The CDR3 length is 13 residues. CDR1 ENHRY and CDR2 SYGVKD come from the germline V gene. The CDR3 DNA sequence: TGTGCCATCAGTGCAAATCCCCAAGCTGAAGCTTTCTTT. Translation: CAISANPQAEAFF.

J is TRBJ1-2 and V is TRBV28, with TRBD1 identical over 8 bases. Germline CDR1 is MDHEN and CDR2 is SYDVKM. The CDR3 covers 16 residues. After removal of 2 bases from V and 6 bases from J, the junction contained 11 bases not matched to a gene. Here the CDR3 DNA reads TGTGCCAGCAGTTTAACTCGGGGCAGGGGGCGTAATGGCTACACCTTC. As protein: CASSLTRGRGRNGYTF.

This chain connects TRBV5-1 to TRBJ2-7; D not resolved. Germline assignment: CDR1 SGHRS and CDR2 YFSETQ. V was shortened by 5 bases and J by 4 bases, with 16 bases between the two germline ends. The CDR3 sequence is 14 residues long. CDR3 loop: CASSDTSLRYEQYF. The CDR3 nucleotides read TGCGCCAGCAGTGACACAAGCTTAAGGTACGAGCAGTACTTC.

This chain connects TRBV5-6 to TRBJ2-2, with 7 bases lining up with TRBD1. V dropped 3 bases and J dropped 2; count of bases not matched to a gene: 4. CDR1 and CDR2 from the germline V gene are SGHDT and YYEEEE. CDR3 length: 15 amino acids. This CDR3 is CASSYGTANTGELFF. The CDR3 nucleotides read TGTGCCAGCAGCTATGGGACAGCTAACACCGGGGAGCTGTTTTTT.

A few counts support this clone. The gene calls are TRBV11-2 and TRBJ2-7, with 10 bases matching TRBD1. CDR1 is SGHAT, CDR2 FQNNGV, per germline. CDR3 size: 15 residues. The trim removed 5 bases at V and 2 bases at J, leaving 6 bases unmatched. In nucleotides, the CDR3 is TGTGCCAGCAGCGCACGGGACAGGGGAACCTACGAGCAGTACTTC. Protein: CASSARDRGTYEQYF.

V and J are TRBV24-1 and TRBJ2-3; TRBD1 is a possible D gene (6 bases). The CDR3 consists of 14 residues. Germline-derived CDR1 and CDR2 are KGHDR and SFDVKD. Deletions cut 5 bases from V and 2 bases from J, with 10 bases between. The CDR3 spells CATSAGHLTDTQYF. The CDR3 DNA is TGTGCCACCAGTGCGGGACACCTCACAGATACGCAGTATTTT.

The rearrangement joins TRBV28 to TRBJ1-2; TRBD1 might be the D (6 bases). The CDR3 length is 11 residues. Germline assignment: CDR1 MDHEN and CDR2 SYDVKM. V lost 3 bases, J lost 8 bases, and 7 bases lay in between. The DNA of the CDR3 is TGTGCCAGCAGTTTCAGGGGCGGCTACACCTTC. Its translation: CASSFRGGYTF.

V and J are TRBV7-2 and TRBJ2-1; unclear D gene. V dropped 2 bases and J dropped 6 bases, with 8 bases sitting between them. The CDR3 length is 13 residues. Germline V gene sequence: CDR1 SGHTA, CDR2 FQGNSA. CDR3 loop: CASSLRVINEQFF. Here the CDR3 DNA reads TGTGCCAGCAGCTTAAGGGTTATCAATGAGCAGTTCTTC. Together with reference TRBV7-2 and TRBJ2-1, the CDR3 gives the full variable domain: GAGVSQSPSNKVTEKGKDVELRCDPISGHTALYWYRQSLGQGLEFLIYFQGNSAPDKSGLPSDRFSAERTGGSVSTLTIQRTQQEDSAVYLCASSLRVINEQFFGPGTRLTVL.

The chain joins TRBV28 to TRBJ2-3; TRBD1 aligns across 9 bases. This CDR3 comprises 15 residues. Germline loops: CDR1 MDHEN, CDR2 SYDVKM. The V segment lost 5 bases and the J segment 4 bases; nucleotides outside the gene matches: 7. In DNA form, the CDR3 reads TGTGCCAGCAGTCTTCTCGGGACAGGGCCAGATACGCAGTATTTT. It yields the protein CASSLLGTGPDTQYF.

The V gene is TRBV6-5, the J gene TRBJ2-7, with D perhaps assigned TRBD1 or TRBD2 (5 bases each). V lost 6 bases and J lost 3, with 12 bases in between. The CDR3 totals 13 residues. CDR1 and CDR2 (germline): MNHEY, SVGAGI. This CDR3 reads CASRPWDRYEQYF. The DNA for the CDR3 is TGTGCCAGCAGGCCGTGGGACCGCTACGAGCAGTACTTC.

This chain connects TRBV7-3 to TRBJ1-1; tentatively, D is TRBD1 (5 bases). CDR1 is SGHTA and CDR2 is FQGTGA in the germline V gene. This CDR3 region has 13 residues. Deletions cut 1 base from V and 8 bases from J, with 11 bases between. Here the CDR3 reads CASSLISGTEAFF. The DNA for the CDR3 is TGTGCCAGCAGCTTAATATCAGGGACCGAAGCTTTCTTT.

J is TRBJ1-5 and V is TRBV7-2; no definite D call. The V gene's germline CDR1 is SGHTA and CDR2 FQGNSA. This CDR3 is built from 15 residues. V dropped 1 base and J dropped 7 bases, with 14 bases sitting between them. The CDR3 is CASSLVGGPQQPQHF. The CDR3 DNA sequence: TGTGCCAGCAGCTTAGTGGGAGGTCCCCAACAGCCCCAGCATTTT.

The chain links TRBV5-4 to TRBJ1-2; the D is unclear. The CDR3 is made up of 15 amino acids. The germline V and J ends were trimmed by 2 bases and 1 base, with 12 bases remaining between them. CDR1 and CDR2 (germline): SGHNT, YYREEE (reference sequence). CDR3 in amino acids: CASSLGSRVNYGYTF. CDR3 in DNA: TGTGCCAGCAGCTTAGGCAGCAGAGTTAACTATGGCTACACCTTC. The full variable domain, completed using reference TRBV5-4 and TRBJ1-2, is ETGVTQSPTHLIKTRGQQVTLRCSSQSGHNTVSWYQQALGQGPQFIFQYYREEENGRGNFPPRFSGLQFPNYSSELNVNALELDDSALYLCASSLGSRVNYGYTFGSGTRLTVV.

The CDR3 spells CSVGPREPPYEQYF. CDR3 nucleotides: TGCAGCGTTGGCCCCCGGGAACCCCCCTACGAGCAGTACTTC. J is TRBJ2-7 and V is TRBV29-1; possibly TRBD2 for D (5 bases). The CDR3 runs 14 residues. Trimming pared 4 bases from V and 2 bases from J, leaving 15 bases between. Per the germline V gene, CDR1 is SQVTM and CDR2 is ANQGSEA.

The chain carries TRBV18 and TRBJ2-7, with D hard to call. Trimming took off 2 bases at V and 5 bases at J, with 10 bases between the two ends. The CDR3 runs to 13 residues. Germline assignment: CDR1 KGHSH and CDR2 LQKENI. CDR3 sequence reads: CASSPGRTHEQYF. CDR3 sequence (DNA): TGTGCCAGCTCACCAGGACGAACCCACGAGCAGTACTTC.

This clone was counted once. The rearrangement uses TRBV5-4 and TRBJ1-1, with D tentatively TRBD1 (5 bases). The CDR3 is made up of 16 amino acids. Germline CDR1 and CDR2: SGHNT and YYREEE (reference sequence). V lost 3 bases and J lost 6, with 21 bases in between. The CDR3: CASSWPEGIFGAEAFF. DNA of the CDR3: TGTGCCAGCAGCTGGCCCGAGGGGATATTTGGGGCTGAAGCTTTCTTT.

The rearrangement links TRBV5-5 to TRBJ2-1; maybe TRBD2 (6 bases). The CDR3 is 15 amino acids. V gave up 5 bases and J gave up 1 base, with 13 bases separating them. Germline lookup yields CDR1 SGHKS and CDR2 YYEKEE (reference sequence). CDR3 sequence: CASRPLAGSYNEQFF. The CDR3 region has the DNA TGTGCCAGCAGACCCCTGGCGGGGTCCTACAATGAGCAGTTCTTC.